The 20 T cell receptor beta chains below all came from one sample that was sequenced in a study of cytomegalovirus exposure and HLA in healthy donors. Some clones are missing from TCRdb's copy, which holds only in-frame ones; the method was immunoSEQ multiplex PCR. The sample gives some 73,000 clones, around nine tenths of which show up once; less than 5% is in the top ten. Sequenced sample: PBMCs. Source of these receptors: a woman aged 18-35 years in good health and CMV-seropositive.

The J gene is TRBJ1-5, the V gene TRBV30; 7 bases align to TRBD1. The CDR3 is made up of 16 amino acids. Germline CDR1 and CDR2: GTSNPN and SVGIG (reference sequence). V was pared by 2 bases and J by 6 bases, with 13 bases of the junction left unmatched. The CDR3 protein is CAWSRGPGQDRQPQHF. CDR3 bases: TGTGCCTGGAGTAGGGGACCCGGACAGGATCGTCAGCCCCAGCATTTT.

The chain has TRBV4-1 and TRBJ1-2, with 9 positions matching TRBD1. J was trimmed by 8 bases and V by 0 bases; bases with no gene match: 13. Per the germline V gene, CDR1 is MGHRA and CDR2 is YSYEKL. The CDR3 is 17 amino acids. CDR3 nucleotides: TGCGCCAGCAGCCAAGATCGTAGGACAGGGGTTACTTTGGGCTACACCTTC. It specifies CASSQDRRTGVTLGYTF.

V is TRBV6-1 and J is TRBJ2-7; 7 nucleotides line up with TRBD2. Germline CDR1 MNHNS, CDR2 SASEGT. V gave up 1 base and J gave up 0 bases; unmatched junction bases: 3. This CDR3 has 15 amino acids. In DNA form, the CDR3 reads TGTGCCAGCAGTGAAGAGCCTAGCGGCTCCTACGAGCAGTACTTC. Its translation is CASSEEPSGSYEQYF.

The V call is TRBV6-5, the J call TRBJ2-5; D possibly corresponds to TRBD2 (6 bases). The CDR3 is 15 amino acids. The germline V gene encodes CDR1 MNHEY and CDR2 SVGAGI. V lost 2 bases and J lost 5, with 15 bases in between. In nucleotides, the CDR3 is TGTGCCAGCAGTTACATTGGCGGGATTGGTGAGACCCAGTACTTC. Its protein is CASSYIGGIGETQYF.

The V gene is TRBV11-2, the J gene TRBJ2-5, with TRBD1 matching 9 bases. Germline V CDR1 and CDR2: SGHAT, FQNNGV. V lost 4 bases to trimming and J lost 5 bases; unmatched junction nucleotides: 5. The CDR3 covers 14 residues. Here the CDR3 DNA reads TGTGCCAGCAGCTGGGGGGACAGGGCCGAGACCCAGTACTTC. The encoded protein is CASSWGDRAETQYF.

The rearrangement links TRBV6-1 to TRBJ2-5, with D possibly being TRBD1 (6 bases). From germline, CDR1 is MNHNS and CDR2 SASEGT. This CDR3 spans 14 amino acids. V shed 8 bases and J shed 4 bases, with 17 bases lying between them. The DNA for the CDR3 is TGTGCCAGCCCCGGGACGAAAGGGGGAGAGACCCAGTACTTC. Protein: CASPGTKGGETQYF.

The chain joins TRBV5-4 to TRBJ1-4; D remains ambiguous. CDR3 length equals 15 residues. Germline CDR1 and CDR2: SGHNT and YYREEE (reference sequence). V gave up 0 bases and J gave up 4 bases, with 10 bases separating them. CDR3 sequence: CASSLDGQVNEKLFF. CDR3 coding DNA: TGTGCCAGCAGCTTGGATGGGCAAGTTAATGAAAAACTGTTTTTT.

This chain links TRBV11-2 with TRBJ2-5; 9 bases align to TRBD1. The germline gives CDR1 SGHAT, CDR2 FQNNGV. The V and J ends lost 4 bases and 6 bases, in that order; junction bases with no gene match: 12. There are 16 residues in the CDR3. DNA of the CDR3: TGTGCCAGCAGCTACCAAGGGACAGGGTTGCGGCAGACCCAGTACTTC. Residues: CASSYQGTGLRQTQYF.

The CDR3 sequence: CASTANTGELFF. The CDR3 DNA follows: TGTGCCAGCACCGCGAACACCGGGGAGCTGTTTTTT. The chain has TRBV7-2 and TRBJ2-2; D uncertain. Germline CDR1 reads SGHTA; CDR2 reads FQGNSA. The CDR3 spans 12 residues. Trimming took off 7 bases at V and 0 bases at J, with 3 bases between the two ends.

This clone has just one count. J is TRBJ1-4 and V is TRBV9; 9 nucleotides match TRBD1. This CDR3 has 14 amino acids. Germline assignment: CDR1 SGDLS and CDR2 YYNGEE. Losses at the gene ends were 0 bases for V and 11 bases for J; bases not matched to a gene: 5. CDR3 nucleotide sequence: TGTGCCAGCAGCGTAGGGGGACAGGGTGGGAAACTGTTTTTT. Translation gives CASSVGGQGGKLFF.

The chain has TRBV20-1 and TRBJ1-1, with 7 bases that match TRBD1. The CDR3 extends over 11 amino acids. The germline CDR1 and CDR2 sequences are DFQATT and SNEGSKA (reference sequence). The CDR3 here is CRITGDTEAFF. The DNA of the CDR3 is TGCAGAATAACAGGGGACACTGAAGCTTTCTTT.

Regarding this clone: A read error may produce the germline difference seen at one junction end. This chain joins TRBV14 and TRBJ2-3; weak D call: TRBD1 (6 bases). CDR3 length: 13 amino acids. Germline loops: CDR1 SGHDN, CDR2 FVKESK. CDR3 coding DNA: TGTGCCAGCAGCCAAGCACCCCAGGGGCCGGGGCGCTTT. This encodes CASSQAPQGPGRF.

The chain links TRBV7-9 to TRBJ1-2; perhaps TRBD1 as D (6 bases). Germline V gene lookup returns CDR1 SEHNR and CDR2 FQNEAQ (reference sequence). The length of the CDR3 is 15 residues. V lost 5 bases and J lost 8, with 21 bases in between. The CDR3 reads CASSARDTLTQGYTF. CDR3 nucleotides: TGTGCCAGCAGCGCCCGGGACACCTTGACCCAAGGCTACACCTTC.

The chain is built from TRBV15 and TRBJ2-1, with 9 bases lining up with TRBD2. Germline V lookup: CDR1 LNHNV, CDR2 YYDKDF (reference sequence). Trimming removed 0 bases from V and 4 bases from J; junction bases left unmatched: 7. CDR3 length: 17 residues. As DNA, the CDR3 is TGTGCCACCAGCAGAGATAGGATAGCGGGGGTTTACAATGAGCAGTTCTTC. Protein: CATSRDRIAGVYNEQFF. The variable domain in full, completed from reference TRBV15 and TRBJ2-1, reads DAMVIQNPRYQVTQFGKPVTLSCSQTLNHNVMYWYQQKSSQAPKLLFHYYDKDFNNEADTPDNFQSRRPNTSFCFLDIRSPGLGDTAMYLCATSRDRIAGVYNEQFFGPGTRLTVL.

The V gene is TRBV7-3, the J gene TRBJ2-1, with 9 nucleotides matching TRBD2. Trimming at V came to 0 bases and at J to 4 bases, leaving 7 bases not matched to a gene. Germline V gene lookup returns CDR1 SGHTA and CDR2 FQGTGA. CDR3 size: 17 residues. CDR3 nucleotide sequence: TGTGCCAGCAGCTTAACTCCGAGCGGGAGGTCGTACAATGAGCAGTTCTTC. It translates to CASSLTPSGRSYNEQFF.

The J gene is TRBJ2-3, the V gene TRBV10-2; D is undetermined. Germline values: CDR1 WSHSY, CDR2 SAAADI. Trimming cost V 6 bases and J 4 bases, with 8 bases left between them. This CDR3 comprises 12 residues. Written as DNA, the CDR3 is TGCGCCAGCAGGGAGCAGGCAGATACGCAGTATTTT. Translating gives CASREQADTQYF.

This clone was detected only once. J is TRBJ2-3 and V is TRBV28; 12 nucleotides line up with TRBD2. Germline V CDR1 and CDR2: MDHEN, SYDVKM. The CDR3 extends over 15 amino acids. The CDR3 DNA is TGTGTTGATGACGGACTAGCGGGACGTCAAGATACGCAGTATTTT. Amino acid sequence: CVDDGLAGRQDTQYF.

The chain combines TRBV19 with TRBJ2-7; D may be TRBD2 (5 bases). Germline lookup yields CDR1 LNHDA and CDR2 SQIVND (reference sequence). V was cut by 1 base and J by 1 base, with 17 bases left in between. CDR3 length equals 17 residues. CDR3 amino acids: CASSIGGEGILSYEQYF. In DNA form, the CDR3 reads TGTGCCAGTAGTATAGGAGGTGAGGGTATCCTATCCTACGAGCAGTACTTC. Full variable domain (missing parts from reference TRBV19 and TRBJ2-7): DGGITQSPKYLFRKEGQNVTLSCEQNLNHDAMYWYRQDPGQGLRLIYYSQIVNDFQKGDIAEGYSVSREKKESFPLTVTSAQKNPTAFYLCASSIGGEGILSYEQYFGPGTRLTVT.

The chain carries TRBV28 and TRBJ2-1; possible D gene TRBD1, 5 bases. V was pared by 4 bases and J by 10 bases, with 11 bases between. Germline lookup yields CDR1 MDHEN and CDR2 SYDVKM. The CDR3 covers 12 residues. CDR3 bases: TGTGCCAGCAGTTACGGAGACAGAGAGCAGTTCTTC. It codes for CASSYGDREQFF.

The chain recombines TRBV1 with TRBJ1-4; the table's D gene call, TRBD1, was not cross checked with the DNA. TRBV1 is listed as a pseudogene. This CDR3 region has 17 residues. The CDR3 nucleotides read TGCACCAGCAGCCAAGACAGGGTGTGCGTTATTACGGAAAAACTGTTTTTT. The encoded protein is CTSSQDRVCVITEKLFF.